The 17 T cell receptor beta chains given below trace back to one sample, sequenced in a study of cytomegalovirus exposure and HLA in healthy donors. Primers included in the PCR were 60 Vbeta and 13 Jbeta primers. The method was immunoSEQ multiplex PCR; TCRdb's version includes in-frame clones alone and lacks a portion of them. The sample contains about 160,000 clones, around four fifths of which appear only once. Sequencing used PBMCs. These receptors came from a woman younger than 45 in good health and CMV-seronegative.

The V call is TRBV30, the J call TRBJ1-2; a possible D gene is TRBD1 (5 bases). CDR1 GTSNPN and CDR2 SVGIG come from the germline V gene (reference sequence). The CDR3 runs 12 residues. V was pared by 2 bases and J by 7 bases, with 11 bases between. The DNA of the CDR3 is TGTGCCTGGAGTTACGGGGGAAGTGGCTACACCTTC. It codes for CAWSYGGSGYTF.

The chain employs TRBV6-6 and TRBJ1-1; D call uncertain. The germline gives CDR1 MNHNY, CDR2 SVGAGI (reference sequence). This CDR3 has 13 amino acids. Trimming left V 5 bases short and J 3 bases short, with 10 bases between. Here the CDR3 DNA reads TGTGCCAGCAGTCACCAGAGGGACACTGAAGCTTTCTTT. It is translated as CASSHQRDTEAFF.

The rearrangement links TRBV28 to TRBJ2-5, with 7 bases that match TRBD2. The CDR3 loop spans 16 amino acids. V dropped 4 bases and J dropped 7; count of bases not matched to a gene: 15. Germline values: CDR1 MDHEN, CDR2 SYDVKM. The CDR3 spells CASSSHKVAGGLTQYF. The CDR3 DNA is TGTGCCAGCAGTTCCCATAAAGTAGCGGGCGGTTTGACCCAGTACTTC.

The chain is built from TRBV5-1 and TRBJ1-3; D not resolved. Germline V gene lookup returns CDR1 SGHRS and CDR2 YFSETQ. The ends were cut back, 0 bases at V and 7 bases at J, with 8 bases in the middle. The CDR3 runs to 13 residues. The CDR3: CASSLGQRNTIYF. CDR3 in DNA: TGCGCCAGCAGCTTGGGACAACGGAACACCATATATTTT.

This chain uses TRBV10-3 with TRBJ2-7; D is uncertain. V was cut by 0 bases and J by 6 bases, with 9 bases left in between. The CDR3 has 13 amino acids. Germline values: CDR1 ENHRY, CDR2 SYGVKD. The CDR3 loop reads CAISESVALEQYF. In DNA form, the CDR3 reads TGTGCCATCAGTGAGTCGGTAGCTCTCGAGCAGTACTTC.

J is TRBJ2-1 and V is TRBV5-1; D gene unclear. V was cut by 0 bases and J by 3 bases, with 10 bases left in between. Germline-derived CDR1 and CDR2 are SGHRS and YFSETQ. This CDR3 has 15 amino acids. The CDR3 sequence: CASSLDEDGYNEQFF. CDR3 nucleotide sequence: TGCGCCAGCAGCTTGGACGAGGATGGCTACAATGAGCAGTTCTTC. Full variable domain (outside the CDR3, taken from reference TRBV5-1 and TRBJ2-1): KAGVTQTPRYLIKTRGQQVTLSCSPISGHRSVSWYQQTPGQGLQFLFEYFSETQRNKGNFPGRFSGRQFSNSRSEMNVSTLELGDSALYLCASSLDEDGYNEQFFGPGTRLTVL.

The V and J genes are TRBV2 and TRBJ2-1, with D possibly TRBD1 on 6 matching bases. This CDR3 region has 13 residues. Germline CDR1 SNHLY, CDR2 FYNNEI. The V gene lost 5 bases and the J gene lost 8 bases, with 13 bases spanning the gap. The CDR3 protein is CASSRAGVDEQFF. Here the CDR3 DNA reads TGTGCCAGCAGTCGAGCAGGGGTTGATGAGCAGTTCTTC. Looking up the rest from reference TRBV2 and TRBJ2-1 gives the full variable domain: EPEVTQTPSHQVTQMGQEVILRCVPISNHLYFYWYRQILGQKVEFLVSFYNNEISEKSEIFDDQFSVERPDGSNFTLKIRSTKLEDSAMYFCASSRAGVDEQFFGPGTRLTVL.

The chain carries TRBV19 and TRBJ2-4; 14 bases are shared with TRBD2. The CDR3 is 20 residues long. V dropped 5 bases and J dropped 0; count of bases not matched to a gene: 12. The germline CDR1 and CDR2 sequences are LNHDA and SQIVND (reference sequence). The CDR3 DNA is TGTGCCAGTAGTCCTTATAGGACTAGCGGGGGGCGCCCAGCCAAAAACATTCAGTACTTC. As protein: CASSPYRTSGGRPAKNIQYF.

CDR3 protein: CASSTQGLNQPQHF. CDR3 sequence (DNA): TGTGCCAGCAGTACCCAGGGTTTGAATCAGCCCCAGCATTTT. The chain employs TRBV5-4 and TRBJ1-5; D is perhaps TRBD1 (5 bases). Germline CDR1 is SGHNT and CDR2 is YYREEE (reference sequence). Trimming left V 5 bases short and J 4 bases short, with 13 bases between. This CDR3 is built from 14 residues.

V gene TRBV5-5 combines with J gene TRBJ2-5; weak D call: TRBD2 (5 bases). The J call may be incorrect, as the DNA end agrees better with TRBJ2-7. This CDR3 spans 14 amino acids. Germline values: CDR1 SGHKS, CDR2 YYEKEE (reference sequence). This chain's CDR3 is CASSVDPGYYEQYF. The CDR3 DNA follows: TGTGCCAGCAGCGTAGACCCGGGATACTACGAGCAGTACTTC.

The chain combines TRBV4-1 with TRBJ1-5; a possible D gene is TRBD1 (6 bases). CDR1 MGHRA and CDR2 YSYEKL come from the germline V gene. V lost 4 bases and J 2 bases, leaving 12 bases between the germline ends. CDR3 length: 15 amino acids. DNA for the CDR3: TGCGCCAGCAGCCCACAGGGTGTTGGCAATCAGCCCCAGCATTTT. Translated, it gives CASSPQGVGNQPQHF.

The chain carries TRBV6-6 and TRBJ1-1, with D perhaps matching TRBD1 (5 bases). The V gene's germline CDR1 is MNHNY and CDR2 SVGAGI (reference sequence). The CDR3 has 14 amino acids. V dropped 5 bases and J dropped 3 bases, with 13 bases sitting between them. The CDR3 region has the DNA TGTGCCAGCAGTCCCGGGGGGTCAGACACTGAAGCTTTCTTT. Its translation is CASSPGGSDTEAFF.

The chain has TRBV6-1 and TRBJ1-1; D is possibly TRBD1 (5 bases). Trimming took 1 base from V and 10 from J, leaving 13 bases between them. Germline lookup yields CDR1 MNHNS and CDR2 SASEGT. The length of the CDR3 is 13 residues. Here the CDR3 DNA reads TGTGCCAGCAGTGAAGGGCGGGGGTCGGGAGCTTTCTTT. Its protein is CASSEGRGSGAFF.

The CDR3 DNA reads TGTGCCAGCAGCCCAGGGTTAGGTTCTAATGAAAAACTGTTTTTT. Protein product: CASSPGLGSNEKLFF. The chain has TRBV28 and TRBJ1-4, with a possible D match to TRBD1 (5 bases). Germline lookup yields CDR1 MDHEN and CDR2 SYDVKM. This CDR3 is 15 amino acids long. V shed 6 bases and J shed 3 bases, with 14 bases lying between them. Complete variable domain (other parts from reference TRBV28 and TRBJ1-4): DVKVTQSSRYLVKRTGEKVFLECVQDMDHENMFWYRQDPGLGLRLIYFSYDVKMKEKGDIPEGYSVSREKKERFSLILESASTNQTSMYLCASSPGLGSNEKLFFGSGTQLSVL.

V and J are TRBV28 and TRBJ1-6; 7 nucleotides align to TRBD1. J gave up 2 bases and V 4 bases, and 11 bases lay outside the gene matches. Germline V CDR1 and CDR2: MDHEN, SYDVKM. This CDR3 has 18 amino acids. CDR3 DNA: TGTGCCAGCAGTTCTCCCTCGCTAGGGACAGCCTATAATTCACCCCTCCACTTT. Its translation is CASSSPSLGTAYNSPLHF.

The V gene is TRBV18, the J gene TRBJ1-2; D ambiguous. The CDR3 consists of 16 residues. Germline CDR1 KGHSH, CDR2 LQKENI. Trimming took off 0 bases at V and 3 bases at J, with 14 bases between the two ends. The chain's CDR3 is CASSPPGRSPDYGYTF. CDR3 bases: TGTGCCAGCTCACCACCGGGCCGCAGCCCTGACTATGGCTACACCTTC.

This clone was detected a few times. J is TRBJ1-1 and V is TRBV5-6; a possible D gene is TRBD1 (5 bases). Between the trimmed V and J ends, which lost 3 bases and 1 base, there was a span of 22 bases. The CDR3 runs to 18 residues. Germline CDR1 is SGHDT and CDR2 is YYEEEE. The CDR3 coding sequence is TGTGCCAGCAGCTGGGCCACCCGGGGGGACCCGAAGAACACTGAAGCTTTCTTT. The encoded protein is CASSWATRGDPKNTEAFF. Supplemented by reference TRBV5-6 and TRBJ1-1, the full variable domain reads DAGVTQSPTHLIKTRGQQVTLRCSPKSGHDTVSWYQQALGQGPQFIFQYYEEEERQRGNFPDRFSGHQFPNYSSELNVNALLLGDSALYLCASSWATRGDPKNTEAFFGQGTRLTVV.